This T cell receptor (beta chain) was profiled in a study of blood T cell repertoires in COVID-19. Per germline, CDR1 SEHNR and CDR2 FQNEAQ (reference sequence). Between the trimmed V and J ends, which lost 3 bases and 7 bases, there was a span of 6 bases. The CDR3 is 12 residues long. Measured with immunoSEQ multiplex PCR; TCRdb has only the in-frame clones, and not every one. The sample carries fewer than 250,000 clones, roughly 88% recorded once. Participants spanned ages roughly 18 to 90 years and resided in 24 US areas. Material: PBMCs or T cells enriched from blood (not recorded which). The chain is built from TRBV7-9 and TRBJ1-4; D is unresolved. The source is a woman in her 50s who had recovered from COVID-19. The chain's CDR3 is CASSFLGEKLFF. As DNA, the CDR3 is TGTGCCAGCAGCTTCCTCGGTGAAAAACTGTTTTTT. The variable domain in full, with the rest retrieved from reference TRBV7-9 and TRBJ1-4, is DTGVSQNPRHKITKRGQNVTFRCDPISEHNRLYWYRQTLGQGPEFLTYFQNEAQLEKSRLLSDRFSAERPKGSFSTLEIQRTEQGDSAMYLCASSFLGEKLFFGSGTQLSVL.